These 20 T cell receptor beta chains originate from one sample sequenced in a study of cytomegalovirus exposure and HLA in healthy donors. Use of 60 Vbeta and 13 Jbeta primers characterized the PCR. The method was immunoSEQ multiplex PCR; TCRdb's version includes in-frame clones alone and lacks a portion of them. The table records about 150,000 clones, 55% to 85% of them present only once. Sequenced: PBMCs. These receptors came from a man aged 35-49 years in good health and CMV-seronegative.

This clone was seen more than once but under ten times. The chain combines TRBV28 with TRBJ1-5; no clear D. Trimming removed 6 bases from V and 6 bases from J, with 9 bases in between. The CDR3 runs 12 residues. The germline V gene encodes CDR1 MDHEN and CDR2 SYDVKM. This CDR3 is CASRRGSQPQHF. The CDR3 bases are TGTGCCAGCAGACGAGGGAGTCAGCCCCAGCATTTT.

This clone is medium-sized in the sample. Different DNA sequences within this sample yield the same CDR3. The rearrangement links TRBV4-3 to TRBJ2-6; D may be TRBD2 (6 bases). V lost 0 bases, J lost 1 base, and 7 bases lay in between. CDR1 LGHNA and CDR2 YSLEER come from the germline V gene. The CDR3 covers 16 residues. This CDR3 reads CASSQDRGSGANVLTF. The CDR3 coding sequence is TGCGCCAGCAGCCAAGACCGGGGGTCTGGGGCCAACGTCCTGACTTTC.

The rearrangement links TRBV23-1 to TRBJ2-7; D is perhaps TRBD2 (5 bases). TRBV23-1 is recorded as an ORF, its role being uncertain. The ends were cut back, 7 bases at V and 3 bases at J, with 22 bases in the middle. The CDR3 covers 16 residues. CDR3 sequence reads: CASTHPTGKLFYEQYF. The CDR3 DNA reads TGCGCCAGCACTCACCCGACGGGGAAGCTTTTCTACGAGCAGTACTTC.

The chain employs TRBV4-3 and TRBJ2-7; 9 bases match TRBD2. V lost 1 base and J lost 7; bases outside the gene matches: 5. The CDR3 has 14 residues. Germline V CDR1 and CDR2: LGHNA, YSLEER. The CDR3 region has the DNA TGCGCCAGCAGCCAAGGCGGGAGGGGGAGGGAGCAGTACTTC. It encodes CASSQGGRGREQYF.

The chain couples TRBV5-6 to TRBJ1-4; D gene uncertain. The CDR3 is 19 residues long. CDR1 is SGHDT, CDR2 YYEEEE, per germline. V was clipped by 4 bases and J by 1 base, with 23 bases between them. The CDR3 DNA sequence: TGTGCCAGCAGCACCCCGGGAGTGGATTGGATAGGAACTAATGAAAAACTGTTTTTT. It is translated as CASSTPGVDWIGTNEKLFF.

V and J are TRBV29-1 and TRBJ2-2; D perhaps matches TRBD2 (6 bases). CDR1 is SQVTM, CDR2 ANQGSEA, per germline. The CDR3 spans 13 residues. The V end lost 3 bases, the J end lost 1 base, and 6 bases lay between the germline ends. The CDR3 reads CSVEEGNTGELFF. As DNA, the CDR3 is TGCAGCGTTGAGGAGGGGAACACCGGGGAGCTGTTTTTT.

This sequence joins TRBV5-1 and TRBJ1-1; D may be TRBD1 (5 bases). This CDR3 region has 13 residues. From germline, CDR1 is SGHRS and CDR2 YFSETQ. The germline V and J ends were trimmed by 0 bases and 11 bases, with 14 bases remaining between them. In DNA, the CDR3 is TGCGCCAGCAGCTTGGTAGGACACAACGGGGCTTTCTTT. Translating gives CASSLVGHNGAFF.

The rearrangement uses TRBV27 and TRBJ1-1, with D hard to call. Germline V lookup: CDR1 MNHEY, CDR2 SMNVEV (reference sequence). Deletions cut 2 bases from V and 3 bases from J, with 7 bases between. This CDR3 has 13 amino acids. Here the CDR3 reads CASSLDRDTEAFF. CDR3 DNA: TGTGCCAGCAGTTTAGACCGGGACACTGAAGCTTTCTTT.

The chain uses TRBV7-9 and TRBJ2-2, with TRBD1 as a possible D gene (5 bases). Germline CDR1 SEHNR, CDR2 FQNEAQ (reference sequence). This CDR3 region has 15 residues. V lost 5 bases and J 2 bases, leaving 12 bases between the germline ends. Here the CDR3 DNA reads TGTGCCAGCAGCCCCAGGGTAGTAAACACCGGGGAGCTGTTTTTT. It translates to CASSPRVVNTGELFF.

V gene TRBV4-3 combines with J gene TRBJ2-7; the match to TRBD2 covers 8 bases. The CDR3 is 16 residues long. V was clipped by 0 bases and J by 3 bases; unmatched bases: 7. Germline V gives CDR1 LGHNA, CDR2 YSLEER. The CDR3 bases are TGCGCCAGCAGCCAAGATTTTGGGGGACTAGACTACGAGCAGTACTTC. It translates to CASSQDFGGLDYEQYF.

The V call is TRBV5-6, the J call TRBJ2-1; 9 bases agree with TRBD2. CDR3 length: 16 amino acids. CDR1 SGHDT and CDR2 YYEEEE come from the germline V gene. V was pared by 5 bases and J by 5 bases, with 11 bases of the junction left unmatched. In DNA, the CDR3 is TGTGCCAGCAGACCTTTCGGGACTAGCATAGACAATGAGCAGTTCTTC. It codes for CASRPFGTSIDNEQFF. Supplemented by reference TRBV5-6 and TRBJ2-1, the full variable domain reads DAGVTQSPTHLIKTRGQQVTLRCSPKSGHDTVSWYQQALGQGPQFIFQYYEEEERQRGNFPDRFSGHQFPNYSSELNVNALLLGDSALYLCASRPFGTSIDNEQFFGPGTRLTVL.

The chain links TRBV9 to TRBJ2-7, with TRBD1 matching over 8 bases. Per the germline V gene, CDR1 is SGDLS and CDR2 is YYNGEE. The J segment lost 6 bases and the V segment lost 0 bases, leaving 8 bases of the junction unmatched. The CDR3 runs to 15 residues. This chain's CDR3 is CASSVGDGTGLEQYF. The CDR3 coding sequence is TGTGCCAGCAGCGTAGGAGATGGGACAGGTCTCGAGCAGTACTTC.

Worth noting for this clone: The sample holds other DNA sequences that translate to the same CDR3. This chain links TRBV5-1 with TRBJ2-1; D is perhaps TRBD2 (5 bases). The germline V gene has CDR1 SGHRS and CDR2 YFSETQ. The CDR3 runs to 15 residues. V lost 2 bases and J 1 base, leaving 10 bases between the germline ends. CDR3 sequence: CASSLASGSYNEQFF. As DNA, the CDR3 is TGCGCCAGCAGCTTAGCTTCGGGGTCCTACAATGAGCAGTTCTTC.

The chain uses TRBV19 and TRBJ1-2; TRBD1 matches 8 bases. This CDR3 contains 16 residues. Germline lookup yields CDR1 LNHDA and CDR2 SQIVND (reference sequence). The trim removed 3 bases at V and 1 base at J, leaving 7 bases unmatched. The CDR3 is CASSIVTGDFNYGYTF. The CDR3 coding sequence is TGTGCCAGTAGTATTGTGACAGGGGATTTTAACTATGGCTACACCTTC.

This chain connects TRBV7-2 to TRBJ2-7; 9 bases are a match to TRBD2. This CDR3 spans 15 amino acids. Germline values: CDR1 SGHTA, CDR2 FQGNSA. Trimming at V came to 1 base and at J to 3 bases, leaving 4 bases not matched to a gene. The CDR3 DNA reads TGTGCCAGCAGCTTAGGGGCGACTAGCGGCTACGAGCAGTACTTC. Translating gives CASSLGATSGYEQYF.

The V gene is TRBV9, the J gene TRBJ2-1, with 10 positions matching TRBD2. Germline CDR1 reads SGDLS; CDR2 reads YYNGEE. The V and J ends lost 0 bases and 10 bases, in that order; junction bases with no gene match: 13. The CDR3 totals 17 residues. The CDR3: CASSVGASGSIGDEQFF. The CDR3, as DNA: TGTGCCAGCAGCGTAGGGGCTAGCGGGAGTATTGGGGACGAGCAGTTCTTC.

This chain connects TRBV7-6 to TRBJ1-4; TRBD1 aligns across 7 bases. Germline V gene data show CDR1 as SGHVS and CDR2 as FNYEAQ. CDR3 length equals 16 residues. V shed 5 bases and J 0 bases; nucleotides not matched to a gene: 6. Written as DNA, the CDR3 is TGTGCCAGCAGCCCCGCGGGACAGACAACTAATGAAAAACTGTTTTTT. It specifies CASSPAGQTTNEKLFF. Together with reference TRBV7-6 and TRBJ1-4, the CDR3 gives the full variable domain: GAGVSQSPRYKVTKRGQDVALRCDPISGHVSLYWYRQALGQGPEFLTYFNYEAQQDKSGLPNDRFSAERPEGSISTLTIQRTEQRDSAMYRCASSPAGQTTNEKLFFGSGTQLSVL.

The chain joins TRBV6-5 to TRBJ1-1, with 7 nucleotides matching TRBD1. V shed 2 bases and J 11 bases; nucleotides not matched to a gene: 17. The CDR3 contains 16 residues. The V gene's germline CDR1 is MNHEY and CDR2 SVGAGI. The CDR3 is CASSYRANRAQQGAFF. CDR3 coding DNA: TGTGCCAGCAGTTACCGAGCCAACAGGGCGCAACAGGGGGCTTTCTTT.

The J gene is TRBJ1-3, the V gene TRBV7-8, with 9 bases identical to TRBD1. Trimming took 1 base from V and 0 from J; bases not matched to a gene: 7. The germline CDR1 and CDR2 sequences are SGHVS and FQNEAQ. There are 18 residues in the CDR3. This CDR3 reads CASSLGRTGARSGNTIYF. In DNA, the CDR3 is TGTGCCAGCAGCTTAGGTCGGACAGGGGCCCGCTCTGGAAACACCATATATTTT.

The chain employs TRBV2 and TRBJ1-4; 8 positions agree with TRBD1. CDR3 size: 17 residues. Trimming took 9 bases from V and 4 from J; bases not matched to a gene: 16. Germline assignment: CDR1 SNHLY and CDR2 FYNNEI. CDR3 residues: CASLKGDRGALNEKLFF. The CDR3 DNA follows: TGTGCCAGTCTCAAGGGAGACAGGGGCGCTCTTAATGAAAAACTGTTTTTT.